This T cell receptor beta chain was sequenced during a study of shared clonotypes between healthy human individuals. The table came from immunoSEQ multiplex PCR; TCRdb's copy has only in-frame clones and leaves some out. This repertoire shows hundreds of thousands of clones, around 77% found once; its top ten account for around 12%. This clone was counted a few times. The CDR3 totals 15 residues. Germline V CDR1 and CDR2: MNHEY, SMNVEV (reference sequence). Trimming cost V 5 bases and J 3 bases; bases outside gene matches: 10. This receptor was taken from a middle-aged woman in good health. Some clones in this sample may be carry-over from other donors' samples. Material: PBMCs. The gene calls are TRBV27 and TRBJ2-7, with 7 bases aligning to TRBD2. The CDR3 loop reads CASSPSGTKSYEQYF. The DNA of the CDR3 is TGTGCCAGCAGTCCGTCCGGGACTAAGAGCTACGAGCAGTACTTC.